The 26 T cell receptor beta chains presented below share a single source sample, sequenced in a study of cytomegalovirus exposure and HLA in healthy donors. Primers: 60 Vbeta forward and 13 Jbeta reverse. The method was immunoSEQ multiplex PCR; TCRdb's version includes in-frame clones alone and lacks a portion of them. The sample lists about 90,000 clones, approximately 60% occurring once. Sequencing was carried out using PBMCs. The source of these receptors is a woman younger than 45 in good health and CMV-seropositive.

CDR3 loop: CASSLDLGLTEAFF. In DNA form, the CDR3 reads TGTGCCAGCAGCTTAGACTTGGGGCTCACTGAAGCTTTCTTT. The chain carries TRBV7-2 and TRBJ1-1, with a tentative D call TRBD1 (5 bases). The CDR3 runs 14 residues. V was pared by 1 base and J by 4 bases, with 10 bases between. Germline loops: CDR1 SGHTA, CDR2 FQGNSA.

The table lists this clone with a few counts. The rearrangement links TRBV9 to TRBJ1-1; D unclear. V was pared by 1 base and J by 5 bases, with 9 bases between. The V gene's germline CDR1 is SGDLS and CDR2 YYNGEE. This CDR3 region has 13 residues. The CDR3 DNA is TGTGCCAGCAGCGTAAGGAGGGAGACTGAAGCTTTCTTT. Protein: CASSVRRETEAFF.

This clone was picked up one time. The chain uses TRBV15 and TRBJ1-1, with D unclear. V lost 0 bases and J lost 5, with 10 bases in between. The CDR3 extends over 14 amino acids. Germline CDR1 is LNHNV and CDR2 is YYDKDF (reference sequence). Here the CDR3 reads CATSRERPGTEAFF. As DNA, the CDR3 is TGTGCCACCAGCAGAGAGCGGCCGGGGACTGAAGCTTTCTTT.

The gene calls are TRBV4-1 and TRBJ1-6; a weak D match, TRBD1 (6 bases). Per germline, CDR1 MGHRA and CDR2 YSYEKL. This CDR3 contains 14 residues. V was shortened by 1 base and J by 10 bases, with 11 bases between the two germline ends. CDR3 region: CASSQVAGVSPLHF. The CDR3 DNA reads as TGCGCCAGCAGCCAAGTGGCAGGGGTCTCACCCCTCCACTTT.

The rearrangement links TRBV9 to TRBJ2-1; 11 nucleotides align to TRBD1. V was pared by 4 bases and J by 3 bases, with 9 bases of the junction left unmatched. From germline, CDR1 is SGDLS and CDR2 YYNGEE. The CDR3 is 17 amino acids. CDR3 in DNA: TGTGCCAGCAGCCCCGGACAGGGGGCTTTTCTCTACAATGAGCAGTTCTTC. Protein product: CASSPGQGAFLYNEQFF.

The chain joins TRBV5-6 to TRBJ2-7; the D gene is possibly TRBD2 (6 bases). V was cut by 4 bases and J by 2 bases, with 13 bases left in between. This CDR3 contains 14 residues. The V gene's germline CDR1 is SGHDT and CDR2 YYEEEE. The CDR3 spells CASSLGLWTYEQYF. In DNA form, the CDR3 reads TGTGCCAGCAGCCTGGGACTTTGGACCTACGAGCAGTACTTC.

The rearrangement uses TRBV4-1 and TRBJ2-5; 8 nucleotides line up with TRBD1. The DNA end favors TRBJ2-7, so the J call may be wrong. This CDR3 spans 15 amino acids. Germline CDR1 MGHRA, CDR2 YSYEKL. CDR3 in DNA: TGCGCCAGCAGCCTAGGACAGGGCAATTCCTACGAGCAGTACTTC. Translated, it gives CASSLGQGNSYEQYF.

V usage is TRBV5-6 and J usage is TRBJ2-3; 7 positions agree with TRBD2. J was trimmed by 2 bases and V by 0 bases; bases with no gene match: 6. Germline V lookup: CDR1 SGHDT, CDR2 YYEEEE. This CDR3 region has 16 residues. CDR3 bases: TGTGCCAGCAGCTTGGTTACTAGCGCATACACAGATACGCAGTATTTT. This gives the protein CASSLVTSAYTDTQYF.

This clone was detected once. The rearrangement links TRBV4-1 to TRBJ2-4; a weak D match, TRBD1 (6 bases). Germline CDR1 reads MGHRA; CDR2 reads YSYEKL. The CDR3 extends over 15 amino acids. V was shortened by 4 bases and J by 2 bases, with 12 bases between the two germline ends. CDR3 residues: CASSPVGGTKNIQYF. The CDR3 coding sequence is TGCGCCAGCAGCCCAGTAGGGGGAACCAAAAACATTCAGTACTTC.

To note about this clone: A junction end diverges from the germline sequence, so it may reflect a read error. V is TRBV5-1 and J is TRBJ1-2; perhaps TRBD1 as D (6 bases). The CDR3 spans 16 residues. The germline V gene has CDR1 SGHRS and CDR2 YFSETQ. DNA of the CDR3: TGCGCCAGCAGCTTGGTTCGCGGGGGCGGTATCGATGGCTGCACCTTC. This sequence encodes CASSLVRGGGIDGCTF.

The chain couples TRBV20-1 to TRBJ1-4; no definite D call. Germline V gene data show CDR1 as DFQATT and CDR2 as SNEGSKA (reference sequence). V was pared by 5 bases and J by 2 bases, with 3 bases between. The CDR3 length is 11 residues. Here the CDR3 reads CSALTNEKLFF. The DNA for the CDR3 is TGCAGTGCTCTTACTAATGAAAAACTGTTTTTT.

J is TRBJ2-7 and V is TRBV9; 13 bases are shared with TRBD2. Germline CDR1 SGDLS, CDR2 YYNGEE. The CDR3 is made up of 15 amino acids. The trim removed 3 bases at V and 1 base at J, leaving 1 base unmatched. Here the CDR3 DNA reads TGTGCCAGCAGCGAGGGACTAGCGGGGTCCTACGAGCAGTACTTC. This gives the protein CASSEGLAGSYEQYF.

The chain is built from TRBV5-5 and TRBJ1-2; D unclear. Germline values: CDR1 SGHKS, CDR2 YYEKEE (reference sequence). Trimming shortened V by 0 bases and J by 1 base, and 7 bases separated the two germline ends. The CDR3 is 14 amino acids. CDR3 protein: CASSLAYSNYGYTF. For the CDR3, the DNA is TGTGCCAGCAGCTTGGCTTATAGTAACTATGGCTACACCTTC.

This chain links TRBV29-1 with TRBJ1-2; D perhaps matches TRBD1 (5 bases). The CDR3 extends over 15 amino acids. The germline CDR1 and CDR2 sequences are SQVTM and ANQGSEA. V was shortened by 8 bases and J by 6 bases, with 25 bases between the two germline ends. The CDR3 region is CSSLTIAGGEDGYTF. The CDR3 bases are TGCAGCTCACTCACCATCGCGGGGGGAGAAGATGGCTACACCTTC.

This clone has just a few counts. The chain couples TRBV28 to TRBJ2-6; the D gene is possibly TRBD1 (6 bases). V was trimmed by 7 bases and J by 2 bases, leaving 12 bases between them. CDR1 is MDHEN, CDR2 SYDVKM, per germline. The CDR3 sequence is 15 residues long. The CDR3 loop is CASKGDATGANVLTF. In DNA, the CDR3 is TGTGCCAGCAAGGGGGATGCTACTGGGGCCAACGTCCTGACTTTC. The complete variable domain, with remaining parts taken from reference TRBV28 and TRBJ2-6, reads DVKVTQSSRYLVKRTGEKVFLECVQDMDHENMFWYRQDPGLGLRLIYFSYDVKMKEKGDIPEGYSVSREKKERFSLILESASTNQTSMYLCASKGDATGANVLTFGAGSRLTVL.

The chain uses TRBV5-1 and TRBJ2-1; 12 bases align to TRBD2. The V gene end was trimmed by 5 bases and the J gene end by 2 bases; junction bases not matched to a gene: 5. The germline V gene has CDR1 SGHRS and CDR2 YFSETQ. The CDR3 totals 16 residues. The CDR3: CASRTSGGHTYNEQFF. The CDR3 coding sequence is TGCGCCAGCAGGACTAGCGGGGGCCACACCTACAATGAGCAGTTCTTC.

V is TRBV5-1 and J is TRBJ2-3; no clear D. The CDR3 length is 13 residues. Trimming took off 0 bases at V and 5 bases at J, with 7 bases between the two ends. Germline V gene lookup returns CDR1 SGHRS and CDR2 YFSETQ. The CDR3 DNA sequence: TGCGCCAGCAGCTTGGTTGGCCGAGATACGCAGTATTTT. Protein product: CASSLVGRDTQYF.

This clone was recorded a few times. The V call is TRBV28, the J call TRBJ2-3; TRBD2 matches at 12 bases. Trimming removed 5 bases from V and 4 bases from J; junction bases left unmatched: 10. From germline, CDR1 is MDHEN and CDR2 SYDVKM. This CDR3 spans 17 amino acids. The CDR3 bases are TGTGCCAGCAGTGCTCCTAGCGGGGGGGCCGGCGCAGATACGCAGTATTTT. Amino acid sequence: CASSAPSGGAGADTQYF.

This chain joins TRBV19 and TRBJ2-4; possibly TRBD1 for D (5 bases). Trimming shortened V by 6 bases and J by 2 bases, and 20 bases separated the two germline ends. The CDR3 loop spans 17 amino acids. The germline V gene encodes CDR1 LNHDA and CDR2 SQIVND (reference sequence). CDR3 region: CASRQEPTLVSKNIQYF. The DNA of the CDR3 is TGTGCCAGTAGACAGGAACCCACCCTTGTATCCAAAAACATTCAGTACTTC. Together with reference TRBV19 and TRBJ2-4, the CDR3 gives the full variable domain: DGGITQSPKYLFRKEGQNVTLSCEQNLNHDAMYWYRQDPGQGLRLIYYSQIVNDFQKGDIAEGYSVSREKKESFPLTVTSAQKNPTAFYLCASRQEPTLVSKNIQYFGAGTRLSVL.

J is TRBJ1-1 and V is TRBV30; D gene ambiguous. The length of the CDR3 is 13 residues. Germline CDR1 reads GTSNPN; CDR2 reads SVGIG (reference sequence). Trimming took off 8 bases at V and 3 bases at J, with 16 bases between the two ends. The CDR3 DNA reads as TGTGCCGGATCTTCGCGACTTGACACTGAAGCTTTCTTT. Its translation: CAGSSRLDTEAFF.

The gene calls are TRBV18 and TRBJ1-5; 10 nucleotides agree with TRBD1. CDR1 is KGHSH, CDR2 LQKENI, per germline. The CDR3 loop spans 14 amino acids. V gave up 6 bases and J gave up 4 bases; unmatched junction bases: 3. The CDR3: CASSEGQGNQPQHF. The CDR3 region has the DNA TGTGCCAGCTCGGAGGGACAGGGGAATCAGCCCCAGCATTTT.

V and J are TRBV7-8 and TRBJ2-2, with D possibly TRBD1 on 5 matching bases. Trimming stripped 7 bases from V and 2 bases from J, with 14 bases between. The CDR3 covers 15 residues. Germline loops: CDR1 SGHVS, CDR2 FQNEAQ. The CDR3 DNA sequence: TGTGCCAGCACCACTGACAGACTTAACACCGGGGAGCTGTTTTTT. Protein product: CASTTDRLNTGELFF.

This clone was counted between two and nine times. This sequence joins TRBV19 and TRBJ1-2, with D tentatively TRBD1 (6 bases). CDR1 LNHDA and CDR2 SQIVND come from the germline V gene (reference sequence). This CDR3 contains 13 residues. Trimming removed 6 bases at V and 8 bases at J, with 16 bases between. The CDR3 sequence: CASSPRDIGGYTF. As DNA, the CDR3 is TGTGCCAGTAGCCCTCGGGACATAGGGGGCTACACCTTC.

V and J are TRBV7-9 and TRBJ2-5; no clear D. V gave up 6 bases and J gave up 0 bases, with 11 bases separating them. Germline-derived CDR1 and CDR2 are SEHNR and FQNEAQ (reference sequence). CDR3 length: 14 amino acids. The CDR3: CASRPTTYQETQYF. CDR3 nucleotide sequence: TGTGCCAGCAGGCCAACAACGTACCAAGAGACCCAGTACTTC.

The V call is TRBV5-4, the J call TRBJ2-1; D might be TRBD1 (5 bases). The V and J ends lost 3 bases and 2 bases respectively, with 12 bases between them. This CDR3 comprises 15 residues. Germline V gene sequence: CDR1 SGHNT, CDR2 YYREEE (reference sequence). The CDR3, as DNA: TGTGCCAGCAGCTCCGGAACGGACACCTACAATGAGCAGTTCTTC. Its protein product is CASSSGTDTYNEQFF.

Concerning this clone: The same CDR3 arises from other DNA sequences in this sample as well. The gene calls are TRBV4-1 and TRBJ1-5, with 8 nucleotides matching TRBD1. This CDR3 spans 14 amino acids. With V trimmed by 1 base and J by 4 bases, 0 bases remained unmatched. Per the germline V gene, CDR1 is MGHRA and CDR2 is YSYEKL. The CDR3 spells CASSQGQGNQPQHF. CDR3 coding DNA: TGCGCCAGCAGCCAAGGACAGGGGAATCAGCCCCAGCATTTT.